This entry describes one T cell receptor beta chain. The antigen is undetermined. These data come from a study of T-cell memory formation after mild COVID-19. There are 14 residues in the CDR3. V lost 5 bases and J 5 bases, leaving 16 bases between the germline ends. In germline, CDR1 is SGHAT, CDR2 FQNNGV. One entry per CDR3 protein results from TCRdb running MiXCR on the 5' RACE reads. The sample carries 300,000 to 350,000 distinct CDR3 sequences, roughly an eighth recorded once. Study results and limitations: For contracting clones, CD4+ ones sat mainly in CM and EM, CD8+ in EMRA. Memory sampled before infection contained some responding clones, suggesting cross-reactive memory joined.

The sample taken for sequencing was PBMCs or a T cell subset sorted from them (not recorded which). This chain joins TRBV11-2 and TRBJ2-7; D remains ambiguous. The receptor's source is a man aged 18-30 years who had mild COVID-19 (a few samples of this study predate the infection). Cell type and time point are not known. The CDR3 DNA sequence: TGTGCCAGCAGCCTCGGCGGCAATTTCCACGAGCAGTACTTC. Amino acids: CASSLGGNFHEQYF.